This TCR beta chain is drawn from a study of glioma-infiltrating T cells. The iRepertoire nested amplicon-rescue multiplex PCR amplified TCR alpha and beta CDR3s from RNA. For one-step reverse transcription and amplification, 100-400 ng of tissue mRNA or PBMC total RNA was used. TCRdb independently ran MiXCR on the multiplex PCR reads; one entry per CDR3 protein. The table lists around 170,000 distinct CDR3 sequences, about 47% of them singletons. CDR1 and CDR2 from the germline V gene are MDHEN and SYDVKM. The V gene lost 6 bases and the J gene lost 14 bases, with 20 bases spanning the gap. The CDR3 runs 13 residues.

The chain carries TRBV28 and TRBJ1-5; D might be TRBD1 (6 bases). The sequence was obtained from a human donor with low-grade glioma or glioblastoma, undergoing nonglioma brain surgery, or in good health (not recorded which). Sequenced material: glioma tissue, nonneoplastic brain tissue, or PBMCs (not recorded which). The CDR3 DNA is TGTGCCAGCAGGGCCACAGGGTCTCAACCTGAGCATTTT. Protein product: CASRATGSQPEHF. Full variable domain (outside the CDR3, taken from reference TRBV28 and TRBJ1-5): DVKVTQSSRYLVKRTGEKVFLECVQDMDHENMFWYRQDPGLGLRLIYFSYDVKMKEKGDIPEGYSVSREKKERFSLILESASTNQTSMYLCASRATGSQPEHFGDGTRLSIL.